The 3 T cell receptor beta chains below all came from one sample that was sequenced in a study of OX40 agonist ivuxolimab in advanced cancers. Clones were read by immunoSEQ multiplex PCR, and TCRdb kept only the in-frame ones, dropping some. Here the sample spans 70,000 to 80,000 clones, 75% to 95% being singletons. The sequencing here drew on CD4+ or CD8+ T cells sorted from blood, taken in a trial of the OX40 agonist ivuxolimab. The receptors were sampled from an adult with an advanced solid tumor such as melanoma, head and neck, liver or kidney cancer.

This clone was observed once. V is TRBV2 and J is TRBJ1-1, with D possibly being TRBD1 (6 bases). The V end lost 7 bases, the J end lost 4 bases, and 13 bases lay between the germline ends. The germline CDR1 and CDR2 sequences are SNHLY and FYNNEI. The CDR3 spans 13 residues. For the CDR3, the DNA is TGTGCCAGCACCGAGCTGGGGGCCACTGAAGCTTTCTTT. As protein: CASTELGATEAFF.

The chain recombines TRBV10-2 with TRBJ2-5, with a possible D match to TRBD2 (5 bases). V was trimmed by 4 bases and J by 3 bases, leaving 6 bases between them. Germline-derived CDR1 and CDR2 are WSHSY and SAAADI. There are 12 residues in the CDR3. CDR3 nucleotides: TGCGCCAGCAGTGTGAGGGAAGAGACCCAGTACTTC. Its protein product is CASSVREETQYF.

In regard to this clone: The junction departs from germline at one end; a sequencing error may be responsible. The chain recombines TRBV10-3 with TRBJ2-1; 8 bases are shared with TRBD2. Germline values: CDR1 ENHRY, CDR2 SYGVKD. The CDR3 loop spans 15 amino acids. The CDR3 DNA reads TGTGCCAGCAGTTTCCGAGCGGGAGCGGGCGATGAGCAGTTCTTC. It is translated as CASSFRAGAGDEQFF.